This TCR beta chain stems from a study of cytomegalovirus exposure and HLA in healthy donors. Study results and caveats: A later analysis revealed that TCR association rates differed between HLA loci, peaking at DRB1 and bottoming out at HLA-C. Excluded were some V segments that proved indistinguishable, including TRBV6-2 and TRBV6-3. A later analysis associated about 18,000 TCR beta sequences with HLA alleles at a 0.05 false discovery rate. Researchers reported in a later analysis that a missense DCLRE1C variant was tied to TCR beta V- and J-gene trimming.

Germline CDR1 is SNHLY and CDR2 is FYNNEI. The CDR3 runs to 15 residues. The V and J ends lost 4 bases and 13 bases, in that order; junction bases with no gene match: 15. In the case of this clone: Its matching antigen is unknown.

Vbeta (60) and Jbeta (13) primers were used in the PCR. Sequencing was performed with immunoSEQ multiplex PCR; in TCRdb, only in-frame clones are kept and a portion is missing. The sample records some 110,000 clones, around 75% being singletons. Sequenced sample: PBMCs. The chain uses TRBV2 and TRBJ1-4; the match to TRBD1 covers 7 bases. This sequence was found in a man aged 30-40 years in good health and CMV-seropositive. The DNA for the CDR3 is TGTGCCAGCAGTGGGAACGCAGGGGGTGAGGGAGGACTGTTTTTT. Encoded protein: CASSGNAGGEGGLFF.